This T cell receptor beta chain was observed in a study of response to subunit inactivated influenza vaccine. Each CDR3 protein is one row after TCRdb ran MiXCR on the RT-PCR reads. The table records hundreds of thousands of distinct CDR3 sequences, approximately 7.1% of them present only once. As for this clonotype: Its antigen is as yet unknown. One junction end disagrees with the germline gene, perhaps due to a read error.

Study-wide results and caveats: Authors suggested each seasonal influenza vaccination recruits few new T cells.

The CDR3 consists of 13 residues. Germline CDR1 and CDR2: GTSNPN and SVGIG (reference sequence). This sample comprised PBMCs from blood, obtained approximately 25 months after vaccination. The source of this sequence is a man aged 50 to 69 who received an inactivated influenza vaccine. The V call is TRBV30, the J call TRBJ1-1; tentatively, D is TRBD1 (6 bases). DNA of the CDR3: TGTGCCTGGAGTGTCAGGGGAGGGGCTGAACCTTTCTTT. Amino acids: CAWSVRGGAEPFF.